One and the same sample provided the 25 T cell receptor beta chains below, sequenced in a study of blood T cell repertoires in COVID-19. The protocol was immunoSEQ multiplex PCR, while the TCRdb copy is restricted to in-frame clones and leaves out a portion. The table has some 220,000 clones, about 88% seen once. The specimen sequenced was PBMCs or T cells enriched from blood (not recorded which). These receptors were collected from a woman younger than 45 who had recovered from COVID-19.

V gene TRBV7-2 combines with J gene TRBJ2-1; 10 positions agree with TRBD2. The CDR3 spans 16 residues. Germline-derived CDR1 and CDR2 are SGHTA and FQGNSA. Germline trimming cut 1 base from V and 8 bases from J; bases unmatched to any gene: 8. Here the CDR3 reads CASSLVTSGATYEQFF. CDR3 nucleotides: TGTGCCAGCAGCTTAGTTACTAGCGGGGCAACGTATGAGCAGTTCTTC.

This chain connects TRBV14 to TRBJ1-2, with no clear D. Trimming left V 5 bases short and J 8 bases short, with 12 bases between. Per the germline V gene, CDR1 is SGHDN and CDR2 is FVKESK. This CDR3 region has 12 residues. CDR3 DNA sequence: TGTGCCAGCAGCGCGGACGGGAGAGGCTACACCTTC. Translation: CASSADGRGYTF. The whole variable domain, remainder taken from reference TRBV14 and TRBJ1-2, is EAGVTQFPSHSVIEKGQTVTLRCDPISGHDNLYWYRRVMGKEIKFLLHFVKESKQDESGMPNNRFLAERTGGTYSTLKVQPAELEDSGVYFCASSADGRGYTFGSGTRLTVV.

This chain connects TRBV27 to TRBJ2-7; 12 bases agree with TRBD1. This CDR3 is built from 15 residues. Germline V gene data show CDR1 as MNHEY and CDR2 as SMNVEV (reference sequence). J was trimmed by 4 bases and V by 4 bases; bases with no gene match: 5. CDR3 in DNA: TGTGCCAGCAGTTCGGGACAGGGGGCGTTATACGAGCAGTACTTC. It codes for CASSSGQGALYEQYF.

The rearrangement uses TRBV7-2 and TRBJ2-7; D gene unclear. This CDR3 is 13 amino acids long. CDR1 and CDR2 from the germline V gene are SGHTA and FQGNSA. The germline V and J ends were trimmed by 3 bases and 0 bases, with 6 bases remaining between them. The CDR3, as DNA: TGTGCCAGCAGCTTTACGAGCTCCTACGAGCAGTACTTC. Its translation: CASSFTSSYEQYF.

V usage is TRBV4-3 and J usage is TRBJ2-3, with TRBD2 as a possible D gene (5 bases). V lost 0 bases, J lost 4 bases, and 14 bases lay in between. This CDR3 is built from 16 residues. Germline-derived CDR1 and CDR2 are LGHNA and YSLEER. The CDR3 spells CASSQDLRGLADTQYF. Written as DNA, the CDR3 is TGCGCCAGCAGCCAAGATCTACGGGGTCTGGCAGATACGCAGTATTTT.

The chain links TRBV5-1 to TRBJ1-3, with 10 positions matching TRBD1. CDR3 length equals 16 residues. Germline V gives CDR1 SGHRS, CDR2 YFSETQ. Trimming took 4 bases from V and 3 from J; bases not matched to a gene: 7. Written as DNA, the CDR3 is TGCGCCAGCAGCACCCAGACAGGGGGCGATGGAAACACCATATATTTT. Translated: CASSTQTGGDGNTIYF.

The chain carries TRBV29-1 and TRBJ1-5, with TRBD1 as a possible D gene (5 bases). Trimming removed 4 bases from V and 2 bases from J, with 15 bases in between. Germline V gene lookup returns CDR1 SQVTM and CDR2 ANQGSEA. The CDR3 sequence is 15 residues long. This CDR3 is CSVVIGAPGNQPQHF. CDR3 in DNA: TGCAGCGTTGTGATTGGGGCCCCTGGCAATCAGCCCCAGCATTTT.

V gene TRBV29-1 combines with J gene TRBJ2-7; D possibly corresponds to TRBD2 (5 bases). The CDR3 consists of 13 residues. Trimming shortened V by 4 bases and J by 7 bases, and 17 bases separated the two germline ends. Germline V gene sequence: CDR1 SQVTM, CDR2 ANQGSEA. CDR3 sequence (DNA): TGCAGCGTTGGAGGCATTTTAGGGAGTGAGCAGTACTTC. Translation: CSVGGILGSEQYF.

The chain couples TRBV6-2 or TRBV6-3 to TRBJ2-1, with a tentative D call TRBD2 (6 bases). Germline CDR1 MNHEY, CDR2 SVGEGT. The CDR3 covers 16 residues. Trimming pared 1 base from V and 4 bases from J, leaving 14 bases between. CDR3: CASSYLAGRLYNEQFF. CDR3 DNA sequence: TGTGCCAGCAGTTACTTGGCGGGACGCCTATACAATGAGCAGTTCTTC.

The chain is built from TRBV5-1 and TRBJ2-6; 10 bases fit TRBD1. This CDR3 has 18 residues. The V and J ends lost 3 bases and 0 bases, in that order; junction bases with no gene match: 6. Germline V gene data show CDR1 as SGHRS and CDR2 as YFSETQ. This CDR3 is CASSSTGGANSGANVLTF. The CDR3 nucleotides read TGCGCCAGCAGCTCGACAGGGGGCGCAAACTCTGGGGCCAACGTCCTGACTTTC.

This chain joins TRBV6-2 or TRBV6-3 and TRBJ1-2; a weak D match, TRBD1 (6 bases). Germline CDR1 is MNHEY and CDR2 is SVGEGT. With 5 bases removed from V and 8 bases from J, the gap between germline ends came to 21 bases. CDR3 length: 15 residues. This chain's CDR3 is CASSTRDTLQRGYTF. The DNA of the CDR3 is TGTGCCAGCAGTACCCGGGACACCTTACAAAGGGGCTACACCTTC.

CDR3: CASSLTYLLSSGNTIYF. DNA of the CDR3: TGTGCCAGCAGTCTCACTTACTTACTTAGCTCTGGAAACACCATATATTTT. V usage is TRBV6-6 and J usage is TRBJ1-3; D is ambiguous. CDR1 is MNHNY and CDR2 is SVGAGI in the germline V gene (reference sequence). The V end was cut by 5 bases, the J end by 0 bases, with 17 bases between. The CDR3 spans 17 residues.

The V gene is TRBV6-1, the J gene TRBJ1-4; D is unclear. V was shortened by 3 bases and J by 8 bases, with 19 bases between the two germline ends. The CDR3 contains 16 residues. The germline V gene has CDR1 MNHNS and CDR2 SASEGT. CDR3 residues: CASSELSGRSAEKLFF. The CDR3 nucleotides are TGTGCCAGCAGTGAGTTATCCGGCAGGTCTGCGGAAAAACTGTTTTTT.

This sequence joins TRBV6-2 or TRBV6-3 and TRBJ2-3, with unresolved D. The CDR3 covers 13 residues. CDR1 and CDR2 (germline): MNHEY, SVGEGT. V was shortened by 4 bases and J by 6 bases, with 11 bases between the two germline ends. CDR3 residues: CASSFDSSDTQYF. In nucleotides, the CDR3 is TGTGCCAGCAGTTTCGACTCAAGCGATACGCAGTATTTT.

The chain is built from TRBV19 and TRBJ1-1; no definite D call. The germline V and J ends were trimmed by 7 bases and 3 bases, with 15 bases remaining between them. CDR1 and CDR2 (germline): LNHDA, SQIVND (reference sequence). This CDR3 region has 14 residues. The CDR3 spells CASTELGRDTEAFF. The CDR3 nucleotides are TGTGCCAGTACCGAACTGGGGAGAGACACTGAAGCTTTCTTT.

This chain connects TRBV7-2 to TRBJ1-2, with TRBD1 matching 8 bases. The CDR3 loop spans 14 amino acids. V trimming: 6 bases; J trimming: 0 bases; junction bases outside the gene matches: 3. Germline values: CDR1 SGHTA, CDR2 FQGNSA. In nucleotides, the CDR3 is TGTGCCAGCAGGCTGGGACAGGCTAACTATGGCTACACCTTC. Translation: CASRLGQANYGYTF. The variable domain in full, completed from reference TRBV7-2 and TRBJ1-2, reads GAGVSQSPSNKVTEKGKDVELRCDPISGHTALYWYRQSLGQGLEFLIYFQGNSAPDKSGLPSDRFSAERTGGSVSTLTIQRTQQEDSAVYLCASRLGQANYGYTFGSGTRLTVV.

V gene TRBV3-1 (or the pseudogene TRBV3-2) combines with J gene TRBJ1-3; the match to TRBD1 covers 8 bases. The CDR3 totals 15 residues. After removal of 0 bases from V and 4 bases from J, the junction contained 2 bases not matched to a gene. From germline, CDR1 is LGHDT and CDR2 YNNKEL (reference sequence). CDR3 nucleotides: TGTGCCAGCAGCCAAGATCACAGGGGGGGAAACACCATATATTTT. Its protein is CASSQDHRGGNTIYF.

CDR3 in amino acids: CASSIEVPNQPQHF. The CDR3 bases are TGTGCCAGTAGTATTGAGGTACCCAATCAGCCCCAGCATTTT. The chain employs TRBV19 and TRBJ1-5, with unresolved D. Looked up from germline, CDR1 is LNHDA and CDR2 is SQIVND (reference sequence). The CDR3 spans 14 residues. Trimming left V 3 bases short and J 3 bases short, with 9 bases between.

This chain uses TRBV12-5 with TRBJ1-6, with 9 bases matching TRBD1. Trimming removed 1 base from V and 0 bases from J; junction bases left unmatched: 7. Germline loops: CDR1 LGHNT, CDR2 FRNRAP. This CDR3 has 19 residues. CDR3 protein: CASGLDTGGGSSYNSPLHF. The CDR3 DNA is TGTGCTAGTGGTTTGGACACAGGGGGCGGAAGCTCCTATAATTCACCCCTCCACTTT.

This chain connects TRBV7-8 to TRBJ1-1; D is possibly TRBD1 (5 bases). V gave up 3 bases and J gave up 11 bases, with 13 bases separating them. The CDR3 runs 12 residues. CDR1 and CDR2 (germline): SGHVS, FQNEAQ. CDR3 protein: CASSFKGAEAFF. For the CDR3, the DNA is TGTGCCAGCAGCTTTAAAGGGGCCGAGGCTTTCTTT.

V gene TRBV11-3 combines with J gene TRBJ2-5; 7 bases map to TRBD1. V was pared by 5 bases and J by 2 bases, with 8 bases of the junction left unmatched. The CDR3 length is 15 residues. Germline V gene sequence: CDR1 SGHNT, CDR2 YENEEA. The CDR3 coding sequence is TGTGCCAGCAGCGCACGACAGGGAAGTCAAGAGACCCAGTACTTC. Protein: CASSARQGSQETQYF.

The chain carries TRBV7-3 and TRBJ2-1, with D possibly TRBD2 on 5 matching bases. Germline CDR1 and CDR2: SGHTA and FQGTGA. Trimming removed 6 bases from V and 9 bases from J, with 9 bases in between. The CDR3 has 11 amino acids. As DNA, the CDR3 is TGTGCCAGCAGTGGAGGAGGTGAGCAGTTCTTC. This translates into CASSGGGEQFF.

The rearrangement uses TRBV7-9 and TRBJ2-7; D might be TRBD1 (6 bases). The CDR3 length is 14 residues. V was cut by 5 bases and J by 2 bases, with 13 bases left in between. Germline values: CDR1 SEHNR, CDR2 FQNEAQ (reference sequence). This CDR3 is CASSKSDRTYEQYF. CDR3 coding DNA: TGTGCCAGCAGCAAAAGCGACAGGACCTACGAGCAGTACTTC.

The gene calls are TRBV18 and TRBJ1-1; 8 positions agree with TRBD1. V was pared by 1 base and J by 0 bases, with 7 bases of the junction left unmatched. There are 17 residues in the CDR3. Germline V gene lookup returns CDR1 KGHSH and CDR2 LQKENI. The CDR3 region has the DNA TGTGCCAGCTCACCACGACAGGGGTATAACCTGAACACTGAAGCTTTCTTT. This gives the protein CASSPRQGYNLNTEAFF.

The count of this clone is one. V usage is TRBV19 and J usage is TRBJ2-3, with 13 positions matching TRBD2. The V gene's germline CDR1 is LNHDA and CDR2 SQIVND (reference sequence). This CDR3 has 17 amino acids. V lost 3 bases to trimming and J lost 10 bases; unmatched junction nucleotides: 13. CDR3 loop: CASSIPGTSGAHVPQYF. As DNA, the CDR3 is TGTGCCAGTAGTATCCCCGGGACTAGCGGGGCCCACGTACCGCAGTATTTT.